Below, one T cell receptor beta chain is given with its context. What it binds is unknown. V shed 4 bases and J 3 bases; nucleotides not matched to a gene: 3. This CDR3 has 14 amino acids. Germline lookup yields CDR1 SGHRS and CDR2 YFSETQ. This sample is part of a study of cytomegalovirus exposure and HLA in healthy donors. Study context: Earlier findings included more than 95 million unique TCR beta sequences obtained from some 180 million T cells.

Study-level points and caveats: Sequencing likely produced, as an artifact, a cluster of highly shared sequence variants. In an earlier analysis, productive rearrangement rates for most beta V segments clustered near 90% or 30%. The study flagged some 170 TCR beta chains as cytomegalovirus-associated.

In the PCR, 60 Vbeta and 13 Jbeta primers were used. The data were produced by immunoSEQ multiplex PCR, yet TCRdb's version contains in-frame clones alone and is incomplete. The sample contains approximately 110,000 clones, around 75% of which appear only once. The source material was PBMCs. This clonotype was sampled from a woman in her twenties or thirties in good health and CMV-seronegative. The V call is TRBV5-1, the J call TRBJ2-2, with TRBD1 matching over 7 bases. CDR3 region: CASSTGTDTGELFF. CDR3 bases: TGCGCCAGCAGCACCGGGACAGACACCGGGGAGCTGTTTTTT.